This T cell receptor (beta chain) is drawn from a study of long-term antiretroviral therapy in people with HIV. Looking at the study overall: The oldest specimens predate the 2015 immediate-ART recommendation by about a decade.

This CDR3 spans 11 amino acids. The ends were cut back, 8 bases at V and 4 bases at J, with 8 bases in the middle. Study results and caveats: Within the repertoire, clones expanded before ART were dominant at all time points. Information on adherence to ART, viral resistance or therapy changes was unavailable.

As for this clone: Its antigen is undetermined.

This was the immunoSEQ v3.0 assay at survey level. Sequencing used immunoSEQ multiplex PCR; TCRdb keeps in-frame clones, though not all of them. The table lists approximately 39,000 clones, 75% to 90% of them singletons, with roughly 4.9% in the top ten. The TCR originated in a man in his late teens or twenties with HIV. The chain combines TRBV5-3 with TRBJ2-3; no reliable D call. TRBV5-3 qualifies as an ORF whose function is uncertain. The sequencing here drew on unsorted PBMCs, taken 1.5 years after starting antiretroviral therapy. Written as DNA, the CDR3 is TGTGCCAGGACTGGGGCAGATACGCAGTATTTT. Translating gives CARTGADTQYF.